Shown below are 7 T cell receptor beta chains from a single sample sequenced in a study of prognosis after radiotherapy for stage I lung cancer. Two-round multiplex PCR amplified TCR beta CDR3 from genomic DNA. For every TRBV and TRBJ gene, a specific primer was used in first-round PCR. TCRdb analysed the multiplex PCR reads with MiXCR anew, one entry per CDR3 protein. The sample contains 59,000 or so distinct CDR3 sequences, more than 25% of which appear only once. The sequencing used PBMCs, collected before or after stereotactic body radiation therapy (not recorded which). These receptors originate from a donor over 45 with non-small cell lung cancer.

This clonotype came up many times. The V gene is TRBV30, the J gene TRBJ1-1; D is possibly TRBD1 (5 bases). Germline V gene lookup returns CDR1 GTSNPN and CDR2 SVGIG (reference sequence). The CDR3 consists of 11 residues. V lost 8 bases and J 6 bases, leaving 13 bases between the germline ends. The CDR3 DNA follows: TGTGCCCGCCGGCGGGGCTCTGAAGCTTTCTTT. Its translation is CARRRGSEAFF. Full variable domain (outside the CDR3, taken from reference TRBV30 and TRBJ1-1): SQTIHQWPATLVQPVGSPLSLECTVEGTSNPNLYWYRQAAGRGLQLLFYSVGIGQISSEVPQNLSASRPQDRQFILSSKKLLLSDSGFYLCARRRGSEAFFGQGTRLTVV.

The V and J genes are TRBV12-5 and TRBJ2-2, with 8 bases identical to TRBD1. Germline lookup yields CDR1 LGHNT and CDR2 FRNRAP. With 5 bases clipped from V and 10 bases from J, the junction kept 9 bases outside the gene matches. The CDR3 contains 14 residues. This chain's CDR3 is CASGQGAPGVELFF. In DNA, the CDR3 is TGTGCTAGTGGTCAGGGGGCCCCCGGCGTGGAGCTGTTTTTT.

This clonotype was detected ten times or more. V gene TRBV6-1 combines with J gene TRBJ2-3, with TRBD1 matching over 10 bases. CDR3 size: 14 residues. V was clipped by 6 bases and J by 4 bases; unmatched bases: 4. Germline V gene sequence: CDR1 MNHNS, CDR2 SASEGT. Written as DNA, the CDR3 is TGTGCCAGCAGCTCGGACAGGGGGGCAGATACGCAGTATTTT. Amino acid sequence: CASSSDRGADTQYF.

A note on this clonotype: With a much larger clone just one base away, this may be a read error. The genes are TRBV29-1 and TRBJ2-2; 8 positions match TRBD1. Per the germline V gene, CDR1 is SQVTM and CDR2 is ANQGSEA. V was clipped by 7 bases and J by 3 bases; unmatched bases: 16. The CDR3 covers 17 residues. The CDR3 DNA sequence: TGCAGCGGCGGTTCCTGGACAGGGCGTTGGGACACCGGGGAGCTGTTTTTT. Protein product: CSGGSWTGRWDTGELFF.

The chain uses TRBV2 and TRBJ1-1; TRBD1 might be the D (5 bases). Per the germline V gene, CDR1 is SNHLY and CDR2 is FYNNEI. Between the trimmed V and J ends, which lost 11 bases and 10 bases, there was a span of 20 bases. This CDR3 comprises 12 residues. The CDR3 nucleotides are TGTGCCTCCAGGGAGGCGAACACTAGAGCTTTCTTT. This codes for CASREANTRAFF.

This clonotype was counted many times. This rearrangement joins TRBV12-3 or TRBV12-4 to TRBJ1-2; D not resolved. The CDR3 is 17 residues long. V was trimmed by 2 bases and J by 0 bases, leaving 16 bases between them. The DNA of the CDR3 is TGTGCCAGCAGTTTAAGTTCCGCGGCAGAAGCTAACTATGGCTACACCTTC. Protein sequence: CASSLSSAAEANYGYTF.

Ten or more counts support this clonotype. This sequence joins TRBV7-3 and TRBJ1-1; 7 nucleotides align to TRBD1. The germline V gene has CDR1 SGHTA and CDR2 FQGTGA. Trimming at V came to 5 bases and at J to 6 bases, leaving 9 bases not matched to a gene. The CDR3 sequence is 14 residues long. CDR3 in amino acids: CASSRGGSDAEAFF. The CDR3 DNA sequence: TGTGCCAGCAGCAGAGGGGGCTCTGACGCTGAAGCTTTCTTT.